This T cell receptor beta chain was identified during a study of T cell changes during pregnancy in multiple sclerosis. The repertoire was sequenced with immunoSEQ multiplex PCR; TCRdb's copy has only in-frame clones and lacks some. The table shows under 70,000 clones, with roughly nine tenths occurring only once. From germline, CDR1 is SNHLY and CDR2 FYNNEI. J was trimmed by 4 bases and V by 6 bases; bases with no gene match: 9. This CDR3 is built from 14 residues. The sequences come from peripheral blood, collected after pregnancy. The receptor was isolated from a female donor in good health, enrolled as a control in a pregnancy study. The V gene is TRBV2, the J gene TRBJ2-7, with 7 bases that match TRBD1. The CDR3 sequence: CASSSDRAGYEQYF. The CDR3 DNA is TGTGCCAGCAGCTCTGACAGGGCGGGTTACGAGCAGTACTTC.